This is a list of T cell receptor beta chains from one sample in a study of blood T cell repertoires in COVID-19. Using immunoSEQ multiplex PCR, the repertoire was profiled, and TCRdb retains in-frame clones only, with some absent. The table lists more than 65,000 clones, 60% to 75% of them singletons, with approximately 34% in the top ten. The sequenced sample consisted of peripheral blood. The receptors shown here come from a woman in her 70s with acute or convalescent COVID-19. Each CDR3 is given with its conserved first and last residue. A D gene is named only where the DNA matches it firmly. The size entry is marked missing in some rows and otherwise reads once, few, many or a size class.

J | size | D | V | CDR3 | DNA
TRBJ2-3 | few | . | TRBV19 | CASSTYLATSTDTQYF | TGTGCCAGTAGTACGTATCTAGCGACTAGCACAGATACGCAGTATTTT
TRBJ2-1 | . | . | TRBV7-8 | CASRLGSQGSSYNEQFF | TGTGCCAGCAGGCTGGGGAGCCAGGGGAGCTCCTACAATGAGCAGTTCTTC
TRBJ1-1 | . | TRBD1 | TRBV6-5 | CASIITGGTGTEAFF | TGTGCCAGCATCATTACAGGGGGAACCGGCACTGAAGCTTTCTTT
TRBJ1-2 | few | . | TRBV19 | CASSGRGGYTF | TGTGCCAGTAGTGGCAGGGGTGGCTACACCTTC
TRBJ2-7 | . | . | TRBV6-2/TRBV6-3 | CASSKARRGYEQYF | TGTGCCAGCAGCAAGGCTAGACGCGGGTACGAGCAGTACTTC
TRBJ1-5 | . | TRBD1 | TRBV6-5 | CASGDRLNQPQHF | TGTGCCAGCGGGGACAGACTCAATCAGCCCCAGCATTTT
TRBJ1-3 | . | TRBD1 | TRBV19 | CASSIGTVLSGNTIYF | TGTGCCAGTAGTATCGGGACAGTCCTCTCTGGAAACACCATATATTTT
TRBJ1-4 | . | . | TRBV5-4 | CASSSGGVATNEKLFF | TGTGCCAGCAGCTCTGGCGGGGTTGCAACTAATGAAAAACTGTTTTTT
TRBJ1-1 | . | . | TRBV10-2 | CASVENSGIGTEAFF | TGCGCCAGCGTCGAGAATTCAGGGATAGGCACTGAAGCTTTCTTT
TRBJ2-7 | . | TRBD1 | TRBV20-1 | CSASGTGYEQYF | TGCAGTGCTAGTGGGACAGGGTACGAGCAGTACTTC
TRBJ1-5 | . | . | TRBV5-8 | CASSPWGEPQHF | TGTGCCAGCAGCCCATGGGGAGAGCCCCAGCATTTT
TRBJ2-3 | . | TRBD2 | TRBV5-4 | CASSLTSGSGGTDTQYF | TGTGCCAGCAGCTTGACTAGCGGGAGCGGAGGCACAGATACGCAGTATTTT
TRBJ1-1 | . | . | TRBV18 | CASSPGGNTEAFF | TGTGCCAGCTCCCCAGGAGGGAACACTGAAGCTTTCTTT
TRBJ2-1 | . | . | TRBV3-1/TRBV3-2 | CASSPPLSYNEQFF | TGTGCCAGCAGCCCACCACTATCCTACAATGAGCAGTTCTTC
TRBJ2-7 | . | . | TRBV5-1 | CASSLDSLLGEQYF | TGCGCCAGCAGCCTCGACAGCCTCCTAGGAGAGCAGTACTTC
TRBJ2-3 | many | . | TRBV11-2 | CASSLDTRDTQYF | TGTGCCAGCAGCTTAGATACGAGGGATACGCAGTATTTT
TRBJ2-1 | few | TRBD2 | TRBV10-2 | CASSEYGLAGDNEQFF | TGCGCCAGCAGTGAGTATGGGCTAGCGGGAGACAATGAGCAGTTCTTC
TRBJ2-6 | . | . | TRBV19 | CASSIRAGSGANVLTF | TGTGCCAGTAGTATTCGGGCGGGCTCTGGGGCCAACGTCCTGACTTTC
TRBJ1-2 | . | TRBD1 | TRBV7-2 | CASSLGQGASEGYTF | TGTGCCAGCAGCTTAGGGCAGGGGGCCTCTGAGGGCTACACCTTC
TRBJ2-7 | . | . | TRBV27 | CASWRKQGSYEQYF | TGTGCCAGCTGGAGGAAACAGGGCTCCTACGAGCAGTACTTC
TRBJ2-7 | . | TRBD1 | TRBV15 | CATSRDRAFDEQYF | TGTGCCACCAGCAGGGACAGGGCATTCGACGAGCAGTACTTC
TRBJ2-7 | once | TRBD1 | TRBV6-1 | CASSDGPGQSVF | TGTGCCAGCAGTGACGGTCCGGGACAGAGTGTTTTC
TRBJ1-1 | . | TRBD1 | TRBV7-9 | CASSPYAGGIAEAFF | TGTGCCAGCAGCCCTTACGCAGGGGGTATTGCTGAAGCTTTCTTT
TRBJ1-2 | . | . | TRBV2 | CASSGTGNYGYTF | TGTGCCAGCAGTGGTACAGGGAACTATGGCTACACCTTC
TRBJ2-4 | . | TRBD1 | TRBV6-6 | CASTTGGNFKNIQYF | TGTGCCAGCACCACAGGGGGCAATTTCAAAAACATTCAGTACTTC
TRBJ1-2 | . | TRBD1 | TRBV3-1/TRBV3-2 | CASSHRDSGYTF | TGTGCCAGCAGCCACCGGGACAGTGGCTACACCTTC
TRBJ1-2 | . | TRBD1 | TRBV5-1 | CASSWTGQPNYGYTF | TGCGCCAGCAGCTGGACGGGACAGCCTAACTATGGCTACACCTTC
TRBJ2-7 | . | . | TRBV5-1 | CASSLEGAYEQYF | TGCGCCAGCAGCTTGGAAGGGGCCTACGAGCAGTACTTC
TRBJ2-7 | . | . | TRBV5-6 | CASTPTATTYEQYF | TGTGCCAGCACCCCCACAGCGACTACCTACGAGCAGTACTTC
TRBJ2-2 | . | TRBD2 | TRBV7-2 | CASSLVAGGRTGELFF | TGTGCCAGCAGCTTAGTTGCGGGAGGGCGGACCGGGGAGCTGTTTTTT
TRBJ1-1 | . | TRBD1 | TRBV9 | CASSVGTGPSEAFF | TGTGCCAGCAGCGTCGGGACAGGGCCTTCTGAAGCTTTCTTT
TRBJ2-3 | . | . | TRBV5-1 | CASSSQGTDTQYF | TGCGCCAGCAGCTCCCAGGGCACAGATACGCAGTATTTT
TRBJ1-1 | . | TRBD1 | TRBV19 | CASTPQGAHTEAFF | TGTGCCAGTACCCCACAGGGGGCGCATACTGAAGCTTTCTTT
TRBJ2-7 | . | TRBD2 | TRBV12-3/TRBV12-4 | CASLRGGTSEQYF | TGTGCCAGCCTTCGGGGGGGGACCTCCGAGCAGTACTTC
TRBJ2-2 | once | . | TRBV7-9 | CASSLPGGWTGELFF | TGTGCCAGCAGCTTACCCGGGGGTTGGACCGGGGAGCTGTTTTTT
TRBJ1-2 | . | . | TRBV28 | CASSLPRGGLYGYTF | TGTGCCAGCAGCCTACCTAGGGGAGGGCTCTATGGCTACACCTTC
TRBJ2-3 | . | TRBD1 | TRBV5-1 | CASSPRTGGTDTQYF | TGCGCCAGCAGCCCCAGGACAGGGGGCACAGATACGCAGTATTTT
TRBJ2-5 | few | TRBD2 | TRBV10-3 | CAISGGGLAGLPQETQYF | TGTGCCATCAGTGGGGGAGGGCTAGCGGGGTTGCCACAAGAGACCCAGTACTTC
TRBJ2-3 | . | . | TRBV3-1/TRBV3-2 | CASSQLRGSGTDTQYF | TGTGCCAGCAGCCAGTTGCGGGGATCGGGAACAGATACGCAGTATTTT
TRBJ2-7 | . | TRBD2 | TRBV19 | CASSSPSGRRYEQYF | TGTGCCAGTAGTAGTCCTAGCGGGAGGCGGTACGAGCAGTACTTC
TRBJ1-2 | . | . | TRBV7-2 | CASRLGASGAVGANYGYTF | TGTGCCAGCAGGCTCGGCGCCAGCGGAGCCGTTGGGGCTAACTATGGCTACACCTTC